Listed below are T cell receptor beta chains from one sample, sequenced in a study of blood T cells in healthy people across ages. Each CDR3 protein is one row after TCRdb ran MiXCR on the 5' RACE reads. Of over 1,300,000 distinct CDR3 sequences in the sample, around 59% were seen once. The source material was blood. All receptors derive from a man between 18 and 35 years old in good health. Each CDR3 is given with its conserved first and last residue. The order of the fields is J gene, D gene, V gene, clone size, CDR3 DNA, CDR3 protein. D genes are given only for firm matches. The size entry is marked missing in some rows and otherwise reads once, few, many or a size class.

j_gene: TRBJ2-7; d_gene: TRBD2; v_gene: TRBV6-6; abundance: few; CDR3nt: TGTGCCAGCAGACGTACTAGCGCAGACTCCTACGAGCAGTACTTC; CDR3aa: CASRRTSADSYEQYF
j_gene: TRBJ2-1; d_gene: TRBD2; v_gene: TRBV7-2; abundance: -; CDR3nt: TGTGCCAGCAGCTATAGCGGGGGGGCAAGGAATGAGCAGTTCTTC; CDR3aa: CASSYSGGARNEQFF
j_gene: TRBJ2-3; d_gene: TRBD2; v_gene: TRBV6-5; abundance: -; CDR3nt: TGTGCCAGCAGTTATCTGGCGGGAGGGCCCGGAGATACGCAGTATTTT; CDR3aa: CASSYLAGGPGDTQYF
j_gene: TRBJ2-5; d_gene: -; v_gene: TRBV7-9; abundance: -; CDR3nt: TGTGCCAGCAGCTCTAGACTGATCCAAGAGACCCAGTACTTC; CDR3aa: CASSSRLIQETQYF
j_gene: TRBJ2-1; d_gene: -; v_gene: TRBV12-3/TRBV12-4; abundance: -; CDR3nt: TGTGCCAGCAGTTTAGCGCGGTACGGTTTCAATGAGCAGTTCTTC; CDR3aa: CASSLARYGFNEQFF
j_gene: TRBJ2-3; d_gene: -; v_gene: TRBV10-3; abundance: -; CDR3nt: TGTGCCATCAGTGAGTCCGGCGGCGAGACAGATACGCAGTATTTT; CDR3aa: CAISESGGETDTQYF
j_gene: TRBJ1-6; d_gene: TRBD1; v_gene: TRBV7-2; abundance: -; CDR3nt: TGTGCCAGCAGCGGCGGGACAGGGGATAGTTCACCCCTCCACTTT; CDR3aa: CASSGGTGDSSPLHF
j_gene: TRBJ2-7; d_gene: TRBD1; v_gene: TRBV4-1; abundance: -; CDR3nt: TGCGCCAGCAGCCCGCAATCTCGACAGGGAATCGCATACGAGCAGTACTTC; CDR3aa: CASSPQSRQGIAYEQYF
j_gene: TRBJ1-2; d_gene: -; v_gene: TRBV29-1; abundance: -; CDR3nt: TGCAGCGCGCTGACTCTTAACTATGGCTACACCTTC; CDR3aa: CSALTLNYGYTF
j_gene: TRBJ1-5; d_gene: TRBD1; v_gene: TRBV20-1; abundance: -; CDR3nt: TGCAGTGCTAGGAGTAGGACAGGTTGGCAGCCCCAGCATTTT; CDR3aa: CSARSRTGWQPQHF